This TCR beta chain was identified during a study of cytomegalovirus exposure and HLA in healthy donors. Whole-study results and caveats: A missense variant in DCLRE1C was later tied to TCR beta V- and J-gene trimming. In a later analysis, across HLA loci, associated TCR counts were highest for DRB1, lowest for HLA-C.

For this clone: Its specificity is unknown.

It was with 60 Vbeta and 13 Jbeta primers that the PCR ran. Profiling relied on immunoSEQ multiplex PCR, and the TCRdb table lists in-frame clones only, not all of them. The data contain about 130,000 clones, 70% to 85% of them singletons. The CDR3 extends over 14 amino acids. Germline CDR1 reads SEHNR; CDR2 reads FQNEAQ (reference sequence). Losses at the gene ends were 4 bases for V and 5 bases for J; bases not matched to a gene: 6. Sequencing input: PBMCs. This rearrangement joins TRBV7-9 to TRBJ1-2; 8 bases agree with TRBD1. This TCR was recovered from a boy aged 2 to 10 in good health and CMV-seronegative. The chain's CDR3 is CASSSTGAKYGYTF. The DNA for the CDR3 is TGTGCCAGCAGCTCGACAGGGGCGAAATATGGCTACACCTTC. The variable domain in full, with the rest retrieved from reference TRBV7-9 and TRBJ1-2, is DTGVSQNPRHKITKRGQNVTFRCDPISEHNRLYWYRQTLGQGPEFLTYFQNEAQLEKSRLLSDRFSAERPKGSFSTLEIQRTEQGDSAMYLCASSSTGAKYGYTFGSGTRLTVV.